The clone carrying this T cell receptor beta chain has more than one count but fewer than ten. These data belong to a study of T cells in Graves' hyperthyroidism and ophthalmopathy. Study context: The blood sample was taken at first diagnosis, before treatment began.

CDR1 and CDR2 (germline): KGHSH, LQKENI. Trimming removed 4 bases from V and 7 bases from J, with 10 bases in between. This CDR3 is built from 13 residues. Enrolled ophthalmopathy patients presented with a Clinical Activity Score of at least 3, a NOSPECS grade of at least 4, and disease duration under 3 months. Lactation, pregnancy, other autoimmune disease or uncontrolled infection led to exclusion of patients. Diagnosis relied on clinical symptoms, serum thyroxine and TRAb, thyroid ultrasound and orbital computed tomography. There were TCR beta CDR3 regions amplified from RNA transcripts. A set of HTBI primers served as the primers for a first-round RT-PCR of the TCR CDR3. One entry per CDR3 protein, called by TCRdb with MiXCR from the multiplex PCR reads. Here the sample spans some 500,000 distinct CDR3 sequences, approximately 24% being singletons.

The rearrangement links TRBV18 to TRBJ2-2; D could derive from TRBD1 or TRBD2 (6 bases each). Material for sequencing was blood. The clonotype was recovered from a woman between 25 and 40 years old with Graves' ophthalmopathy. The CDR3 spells CASSQQGGGELFF. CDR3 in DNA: TGTGCCAGCTCACAACAGGGAGGCGGGGAGCTGTTTTTT.